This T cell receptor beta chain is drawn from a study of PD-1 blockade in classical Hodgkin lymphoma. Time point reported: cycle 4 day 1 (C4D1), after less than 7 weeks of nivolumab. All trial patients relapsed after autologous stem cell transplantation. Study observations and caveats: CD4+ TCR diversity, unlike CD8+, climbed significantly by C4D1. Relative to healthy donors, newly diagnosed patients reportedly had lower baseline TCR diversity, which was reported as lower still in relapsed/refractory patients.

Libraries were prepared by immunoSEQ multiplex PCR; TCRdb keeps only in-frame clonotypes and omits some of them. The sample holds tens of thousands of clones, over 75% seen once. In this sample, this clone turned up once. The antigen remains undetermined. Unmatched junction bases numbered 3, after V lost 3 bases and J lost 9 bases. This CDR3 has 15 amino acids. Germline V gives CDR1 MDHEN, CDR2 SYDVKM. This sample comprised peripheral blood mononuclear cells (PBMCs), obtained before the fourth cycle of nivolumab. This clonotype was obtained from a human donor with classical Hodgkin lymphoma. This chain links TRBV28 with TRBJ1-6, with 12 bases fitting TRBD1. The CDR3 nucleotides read TGTGCCAGCAGTTTGGGGGGACAGGGGGCTTCACCCCTCCACTTT. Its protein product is CASSLGGQGASPLHF.